These 22 T cell receptor beta chains were sequenced from one sample in a study of T cells after yellow fever vaccination. TCRdb used MiXCR to reprocess the 5' RACE reads, holding one entry per CDR3 protein. The sample lists under 550,000 distinct CDR3 sequences, roughly 22% seen once, with approximately 16% in the top ten. The sample consisted of PBMCs, taken roughly 23 days after the first yellow fever vaccination. The receptors were sampled from a man in his late teens or twenties who received the YFV17D yellow fever vaccine.

This chain joins TRBV2 and TRBJ2-2; TRBD2 might be the D (5 bases). Trimming left V 2 bases short and J 15 bases short, with 16 bases between. The germline V gene has CDR1 SNHLY and CDR2 FYNNEI. The CDR3 length is 13 residues. The CDR3 is CASSEWGSRRVFF. The DNA of the CDR3 is TGTGCCAGCAGTGAATGGGGTTCCAGGCGGGTGTTTTTT.

This clonotype has just a few counts. The chain carries TRBV19 and TRBJ1-1, with D perhaps matching TRBD1 (6 bases). The length of the CDR3 is 16 residues. CDR1 is LNHDA and CDR2 is SQIVND in the germline V gene (reference sequence). V lost 5 bases and J 7 bases, leaving 23 bases between the germline ends. In DNA form, the CDR3 reads TGTGCCAGTAGTCCCCCAGGGGCGCCGGCTAAGTATGAAGCTTTCTTT. Protein sequence: CASSPPGAPAKYEAFF.

This clonotype was picked up a small number of times. The chain has TRBV5-1 and TRBJ1-3; D is undetermined. The CDR3 contains 14 residues. The germline gives CDR1 SGHRS, CDR2 YFSETQ. Between the trimmed V and J ends, which lost 4 bases and 2 bases, there was a span of 10 bases. Here the CDR3 reads CASSPRIAGNTIYF. CDR3 sequence (DNA): TGCGCCAGCAGCCCCCGGATAGCTGGAAACACCATATATTTT.

This clonotype was observed a few times. V is TRBV11-3 and J is TRBJ2-7; 7 bases align to TRBD1. The germline V gene encodes CDR1 SGHNT and CDR2 YENEEA. The length of the CDR3 is 15 residues. Germline trimming cut 5 bases from V and 1 base from J; bases unmatched to any gene: 8. CDR3 loop: CASSPRTGHSYEQYF. CDR3 in DNA: TGTGCCAGCAGCCCCAGGACAGGCCATTCCTACGAGCAGTACTTC.

Ten or more counts support this clonotype. The V and J genes are TRBV19 and TRBJ1-3, with D unresolved. The CDR3 covers 14 residues. Trimming took off 5 bases at V and 0 bases at J, with 8 bases between the two ends. CDR1 LNHDA and CDR2 SQIVND come from the germline V gene (reference sequence). CDR3 in DNA: TGTGCCAGTAGTGTGACCCGCTCTGGAAACACCATATATTTT. Translation: CASSVTRSGNTIYF.

This clonotype has more than one count but fewer than ten. The chain joins TRBV7-9 to TRBJ1-5; the match to TRBD1 covers 7 bases. The CDR3 covers 15 residues. Germline values: CDR1 SEHNR, CDR2 FQNEAQ (reference sequence). With V trimmed by 5 bases and J by 6 bases, 10 bases remained unmatched. CDR3 protein: CASSPGQAGSQPQHF. CDR3 nucleotides: TGTGCCAGCAGCCCCGGACAGGCTGGTAGTCAGCCCCAGCATTTT.

This clonotype showed up just a few times. The rearrangement joins TRBV6-5 to TRBJ2-5, with 12 bases aligning to TRBD2. V dropped 1 base and J dropped 4; count of bases not matched to a gene: 7. Per the germline V gene, CDR1 is MNHEY and CDR2 is SVGAGI. The CDR3 totals 17 residues. CDR3 bases: TGTGCCAGCAGTTACTGGGCTAGCGGGGGGGAGAGAGAGACCCAGTACTTC. It translates to CASSYWASGGERETQYF.

This chain connects TRBV20-1 to TRBJ1-2; 9 nucleotides match TRBD1. Germline values: CDR1 DFQATT, CDR2 SNEGSKA (reference sequence). V shed 1 base, J shed 5 bases, and the junction held 14 bases outside the gene matches. This CDR3 is 17 amino acids long. The CDR3 DNA reads TGCAGTGCTAGAGGAGGCCCGGGACAGGGCTCGTGGTATGGCTACACCTTC. Residues: CSARGGPGQGSWYGYTF.

In this sample, this clonotype turned up a few times. V is TRBV20-1 and J is TRBJ2-2; TRBD2 matches at 10 bases. This CDR3 spans 15 amino acids. Germline CDR1 reads DFQATT; CDR2 reads SNEGSKA (reference sequence). The V gene end was trimmed by 6 bases and the J gene end by 4 bases; junction bases not matched to a gene: 8. CDR3 loop: CSAILAGGLTGELFF. CDR3 in DNA: TGCAGTGCCATCTTAGCGGGGGGCCTCACCGGGGAGCTGTTTTTT.

This clonotype was observed a handful of times. The chain uses TRBV5-1 and TRBJ1-1; D remains ambiguous. Germline CDR1 and CDR2: SGHRS and YFSETQ. This CDR3 spans 14 amino acids. V was cut by 1 base and J by 5 bases, with 12 bases left in between. This CDR3 reads CASSLRTGETEAFF. The DNA of the CDR3 is TGCGCCAGCAGCTTGCGTACCGGGGAAACTGAAGCTTTCTTT.

A few counts support this clonotype. This chain uses TRBV28 with TRBJ1-6, with TRBD1 as a possible D gene (6 bases). CDR3 length: 15 residues. Germline V gene sequence: CDR1 MDHEN, CDR2 SYDVKM. Trimming shortened V by 3 bases and J by 4 bases, and 10 bases separated the two germline ends. The CDR3 spells CASSFAGQYNSPLHF. DNA of the CDR3: TGTGCCAGCAGTTTTGCAGGACAGTATAATTCACCCCTCCACTTT. Together with reference TRBV28 and TRBJ1-6, the CDR3 gives the full variable domain: DVKVTQSSRYLVKRTGEKVFLECVQDMDHENMFWYRQDPGLGLRLIYFSYDVKMKEKGDIPEGYSVSREKKERFSLILESASTNQTSMYLCASSFAGQYNSPLHFGNGTRLTVT.

This chain connects TRBV6-2 or TRBV6-3 to TRBJ2-1; no definite D call. From germline, CDR1 is MNHEY and CDR2 SVGEGT. This CDR3 has 14 residues. V was pared by 2 bases and J by 4 bases, with 9 bases between. The CDR3 protein is CASSYTDNYNEQFF. The DNA of the CDR3 is TGTGCCAGCAGTTACACCGACAATTACAATGAGCAGTTCTTC.

The J gene is TRBJ2-2, the V gene TRBV4-3, with TRBD2 matching 9 bases. This CDR3 has 18 amino acids. Germline-derived CDR1 and CDR2 are LGHNA and YSLEER. With V trimmed by 1 base and J by 3 bases, 9 bases remained unmatched. The CDR3 DNA reads as TGCGCCAGCAGCCAAGGACTCAGCGGGGGGACGTACACCGGGGAGCTGTTTTTT. Encoded protein: CASSQGLSGGTYTGELFF.

J is TRBJ2-5 and V is TRBV30; D gene ambiguous. Germline-derived CDR1 and CDR2 are GTSNPN and SVGIG (reference sequence). V gave up 1 base and J gave up 5 bases, with 5 bases separating them. This CDR3 comprises 11 residues. CDR3 bases: TGTGCCTGGAGTGGCACGGAGACCCAGTACTTC. The encoded protein is CAWSGTETQYF.

CDR3 coding DNA: TGTGCCAGCAGTGGACAGGGATGGTATGAGCAGTTCTTC. This codes for CASSGQGWYEQFF. The V and J genes are TRBV2 and TRBJ2-1; TRBD1 aligns across 7 bases. Unmatched junction bases numbered 5, after V lost 4 bases and J lost 8 bases. CDR3 length: 13 residues. CDR1 and CDR2 from the germline V gene are SNHLY and FYNNEI.

This chain connects TRBV6-1 to TRBJ2-6; TRBD1 matches 8 bases. V was pared by 5 bases and J by 0 bases, with 3 bases of the junction left unmatched. CDR3 length: 16 residues. CDR1 and CDR2 from the germline V gene are MNHNS and SASEGT. CDR3 nucleotide sequence: TGTGCCAGCAGTCGGACAGGGAGCTCTGGGGCCAACGTCCTGACTTTC. Translated: CASSRTGSSGANVLTF.

The chain combines TRBV29-1 with TRBJ2-4; D tentatively fits TRBD1 or TRBD2 (5 bases each). This CDR3 region has 13 residues. With 3 bases removed from V and 0 bases from J, the gap between germline ends came to 6 bases. Germline V gene data show CDR1 as SQVTM and CDR2 as ANQGSEA. The CDR3 region has the DNA TGCAGCGTTGATGGGACAGCCAAAAACATTCAGTACTTC. Protein: CSVDGTAKNIQYF.

This clonotype was counted only a few times. The CDR3 coding sequence is TGCGCCAGCAGCCAAGGGACAGGGGGCGTTGAAAAACTGTTTTTT. This codes for CASSQGTGGVEKLFF. The J gene is TRBJ1-4, the V gene TRBV4-1; TRBD1 matches at 11 bases. J was trimmed by 7 bases and V by 1 base; bases with no gene match: 2. Germline lookup yields CDR1 MGHRA and CDR2 YSYEKL. The CDR3 totals 15 residues.

This chain links TRBV7-9 with TRBJ2-5; possibly TRBD2 for D (5 bases). The CDR3 is 15 amino acids. The germline gives CDR1 SEHNR, CDR2 FQNEAQ (reference sequence). Trimming stripped 5 bases from V and 2 bases from J, with 15 bases between. The CDR3 loop is CASSPPGSGQETQYF. CDR3 coding DNA: TGTGCCAGCAGCCCACCCGGTTCGGGACAAGAGACCCAGTACTTC.

CDR3 in amino acids: CASSSTGGPNEQFF. CDR3 bases: TGTGCCAGCAGCTCAACGGGGGGGCCCAATGAGCAGTTCTTC. The chain links TRBV11-2 to TRBJ2-1; TRBD2 matches at 8 bases. After removal of 4 bases from V and 6 bases from J, the junction contained 5 bases not matched to a gene. Germline V lookup: CDR1 SGHAT, CDR2 FQNNGV. The CDR3 length is 14 residues.

The chain joins TRBV27 to TRBJ1-6; no definite D call. The CDR3 contains 16 residues. Germline-derived CDR1 and CDR2 are MNHEY and SMNVEV (reference sequence). V was clipped by 3 bases and J by 0 bases, with 9 bases between them. The CDR3 is CASSLLGYSYNSPLHF. CDR3 in DNA: TGTGCCAGCAGTTTGCTTGGCTACTCCTATAATTCACCCCTCCACTTT.

J is TRBJ1-2 and V is TRBV5-1; weak D call: TRBD1 (5 bases). Germline V CDR1 and CDR2: SGHRS, YFSETQ. V was clipped by 4 bases and J by 1 base, with 11 bases between them. The CDR3 covers 14 residues. CDR3 region: CASSPGRINYGYTF. CDR3 coding DNA: TGCGCCAGCAGCCCGGGACGGATTAACTATGGCTACACCTTC.